This paragraph reports one TCR beta chain. The target antigen is unknown. The entry originates in a study of T cell responses to AZD1222 COVID-19 vaccine. Sequencing used immunoSEQ multiplex PCR; TCRdb keeps in-frame clones, though not all of them. The top ten clones hold about 28% of a sample with 100,000 to 150,000 clones, 70% to 85% of them seen once. Samples with a second dose at about 4 or about 12 weeks were pooled together. Study results and caveats: Two AZD1222 administrations were followed by greater Spike-specific TCR breadth and depth.

The source of this sequence is an adult who received the AZD1222 COVID-19 vaccine. The sequencing here drew on peripheral blood, taken 28 days after the second AZD1222 dose.

In DNA, the CDR3 is TGTGCCAGTAGTAAGGACAGTGGTAACACTGAAGCTTTCTTT. It encodes CASSKDSGNTEAFF. The chain links TRBV19 to TRBJ1-1, with a possible D match to TRBD1 (6 bases). In germline, CDR1 is LNHDA, CDR2 SQIVND (reference sequence). Trimming stripped 4 bases from V and 2 bases from J, with 11 bases between. This CDR3 has 14 residues.